These 28 T cell receptor beta chains were all obtained from the same sample, sequenced in a study of beta chain features in type 1 diabetes. Reverse transcribing all isolated RNA meant expressed TCRB transcripts were sequenced. Method: immunoSEQ multiplex PCR; TCRdb's copy keeps in-frame clones and lacks some. The repertoire includes 120,000 to 150,000 clones, 40% to 60% of them detected once, and around 0.43% sits in the top ten. The sequenced sample consisted of Tregs from blood. Receptors were obtained from a man aged 18 to 35 in good health.

This chain links TRBV4-1 with TRBJ1-2; TRBD1 might be the D (6 bases). V gave up 4 bases and J gave up 4 bases, with 19 bases separating them. The CDR3 is 16 amino acids. From germline, CDR1 is MGHRA and CDR2 YSYEKL. The CDR3 nucleotides read TGCGCCAGCAGCCCTCAGGGGCAGGGTTTCGGCTATGGCTACACCTTC. Translation gives CASSPQGQGFGYGYTF.

The rearrangement links TRBV7-2 to TRBJ2-2; 7 nucleotides agree with TRBD2. J was trimmed by 6 bases and V by 6 bases; bases with no gene match: 10. The CDR3 is 15 residues long. In germline, CDR1 is SGHTA, CDR2 FQGNSA. The CDR3 sequence is CASSWTRLTPGELFF. As DNA, the CDR3 is TGTGCCAGCAGTTGGACTAGATTGACACCCGGGGAGCTGTTTTTT.

The chain is built from TRBV6-1 and TRBJ1-6, with a tentative D call TRBD1 (5 bases). The CDR3 contains 13 residues. Germline V gene sequence: CDR1 MNHNS, CDR2 SASEGT. Trimming shortened V by 8 bases and J by 9 bases, and 14 bases separated the two germline ends. The CDR3 nucleotides read TGTGCCAGCTCGCGGGACGGAGGTTCACCCCTCCACTTT. Translation: CASSRDGGSPLHF.

This chain links TRBV10-3 with TRBJ2-7; 10 positions match TRBD1. Germline V gene data show CDR1 as ENHRY and CDR2 as SYGVKD. CDR3 size: 11 residues. V lost 7 bases to trimming and J lost 8 bases; unmatched junction nucleotides: 2. The CDR3 reads CAITTGGKQYF. As DNA, the CDR3 is TGTGCCATCACGACAGGGGGCAAGCAGTACTTC.

This clone came up a few times. The J gene is TRBJ1-2, the V gene TRBV4-3, with a tentative D call TRBD1 (6 bases). The V gene lost 3 bases and the J gene lost 7 bases, with 18 bases spanning the gap. Germline V gene sequence: CDR1 LGHNA, CDR2 YSLEER. The CDR3 contains 15 residues. The CDR3 DNA follows: TGCGCCAGCAGCCACGACTCGGGGGGGGCCGGTGGCTACACCTTC. Residues: CASSHDSGGAGGYTF.

The chain uses TRBV28 and TRBJ2-7, with 12 bases lining up with TRBD2. There are 15 residues in the CDR3. The germline V gene encodes CDR1 MDHEN and CDR2 SYDVKM. V shed 6 bases, J shed 3 bases, and the junction held 6 bases outside the gene matches. CDR3 sequence: CASRRLAGALYEQYF. CDR3 bases: TGTGCCAGCAGAAGACTAGCGGGGGCCCTCTACGAGCAGTACTTC.

The V and J genes are TRBV7-2 and TRBJ2-7; 7 bases are a match to TRBD2. CDR3 size: 17 residues. Trimming cost V 5 bases and J 3 bases; bases outside gene matches: 16. Germline CDR1 is SGHTA and CDR2 is FQGNSA. CDR3 residues: CASSPGRSSTSLYEQYF. CDR3 nucleotide sequence: TGTGCCAGCAGCCCCGGGAGGTCTTCTACCTCCCTCTACGAGCAGTACTTC.

This chain joins TRBV7-9 and TRBJ2-1; no reliable D call. The CDR3 has 13 residues. Germline V gives CDR1 SEHNR, CDR2 FQNEAQ (reference sequence). Trimming removed 3 bases at V and 3 bases at J, with 6 bases between. CDR3 protein: CASSLGLYNEQFF. As DNA, the CDR3 is TGTGCCAGCAGCTTGGGCCTCTACAATGAGCAGTTCTTC.

J is TRBJ2-6 and V is TRBV7-8; D possibly corresponds to TRBD1 (5 bases). Looked up from germline, CDR1 is SGHVS and CDR2 is FQNEAQ. This CDR3 comprises 15 residues. The ends were cut back, 5 bases at V and 0 bases at J, with 8 bases in the middle. Written as DNA, the CDR3 is TGTGCCAGCAGCCAAGGGGTCTCTGGGGCCAACGTCCTGACTTTC. Its protein is CASSQGVSGANVLTF. Full variable domain (remainder filled in from reference TRBV7-8 and TRBJ2-6): GAGVSQSPRYKVAKRGQDVALRCDPISGHVSLFWYQQALGQGPEFLTYFQNEAQLDKSGLPSDRFFAERPEGSVSTLKIQRTQQEDSAVYLCASSQGVSGANVLTFGAGSRLTVL.

The V call is TRBV5-1, the J call TRBJ1-4; a weak D match, TRBD1 (5 bases). Germline CDR1 reads SGHRS; CDR2 reads YFSETQ. Trimming removed 7 bases at V and 8 bases at J, with 9 bases between. The CDR3 is 11 amino acids. The CDR3 DNA sequence: TGCGCCAGCGGGGAGGGGGAAAAACTGTTTTTT. Translating it yields CASGEGEKLFF.

The V gene is TRBV10-3, the J gene TRBJ2-2; TRBD1 aligns across 7 bases. CDR3 size: 16 residues. J lost 6 bases, V lost 0 bases, and 7 bases had no gene match. Germline CDR1 and CDR2: ENHRY and SYGVKD. In DNA, the CDR3 is TGTGCCATCAGTGAGTCTGACAGGGCAATTGCCGGGGAGCTGTTTTTT. Amino acid sequence: CAISESDRAIAGELFF.

CDR3 loop: CAISEGMGASGANVLTF. The DNA for the CDR3 is TGTGCCATCAGTGAAGGGATGGGGGCTTCTGGGGCCAACGTCCTGACTTTC. This chain uses TRBV10-3 with TRBJ2-6; possibly TRBD1 for D (6 bases). Germline V gene sequence: CDR1 ENHRY, CDR2 SYGVKD. V was cut by 3 bases and J by 1 base, with 13 bases left in between. The CDR3 has 17 residues.

The V and J genes are TRBV7-9 and TRBJ1-3; D is unclear. The CDR3 has 17 amino acids. Germline V gene lookup returns CDR1 SEHNR and CDR2 FQNEAQ (reference sequence). V lost 1 base and J 0 bases, leaving 13 bases between the germline ends. In DNA, the CDR3 is TGTGCCAGCAGCTTAGTGTCTGCCAGGTCCTCTGGAAACACCATATATTTT. Translation: CASSLVSARSSGNTIYF.

V usage is TRBV19 and J usage is TRBJ2-7, with D possibly being TRBD2 (6 bases). Trimming stripped 7 bases from V and 2 bases from J, with 12 bases between. Per germline, CDR1 LNHDA and CDR2 SQIVND (reference sequence). This CDR3 spans 13 amino acids. CDR3 nucleotides: TGTGCCAGTAAAGGGCCGGGAGCCTACGAGCAGTACTTC. It encodes CASKGPGAYEQYF.

The V and J genes are TRBV7-8 and TRBJ2-3; D is uncertain. CDR1 and CDR2 from the germline V gene are SGHVS and FQNEAQ. This CDR3 comprises 12 residues. Trimming stripped 5 bases from V and 4 bases from J, with 7 bases between. CDR3: CASSVGSDTQYF. In DNA form, the CDR3 reads TGTGCCAGCAGCGTGGGCTCAGATACGCAGTATTTT.

This CDR3 reads CASSGTGAGYGYTF. The CDR3 DNA sequence: TGTGCCAGCAGCGGGACAGGGGCAGGGTATGGCTACACCTTC. The rearrangement joins TRBV9 to TRBJ1-2; 9 positions match TRBD1. Germline CDR1 reads SGDLS; CDR2 reads YYNGEE. This CDR3 comprises 14 residues. The V segment lost 3 bases and the J segment 5 bases; nucleotides outside the gene matches: 5. Full variable domain (missing parts from reference TRBV9 and TRBJ1-2): DSGVTQTPKHLITATGQRVTLRCSPRSGDLSVYWYQQSLDQGLQFLIQYYNGEERAKGNILERFSAQQFPDLHSELNLSSLELGDSALYFCASSGTGAGYGYTFGSGTRLTVV.

The rearrangement uses TRBV7-9 and TRBJ1-1; no firm D call. Germline CDR1 and CDR2: SEHNR and FQNEAQ (reference sequence). Trimming cost V 5 bases and J 0 bases, with 16 bases left between them. The CDR3 has 16 amino acids. DNA of the CDR3: TGTGCCAGCAGCGCCCGTCGCGGCTTCGTGAACACTGAAGCTTTCTTT. Its protein is CASSARRGFVNTEAFF.

This clone was seen only a few times. The chain links TRBV6-6 to TRBJ2-1; 9 nucleotides agree with TRBD2. CDR1 and CDR2 (germline): MNHNY, SVGAGI (reference sequence). V was pared by 5 bases and J by 8 bases, with 7 bases of the junction left unmatched. The CDR3 covers 14 residues. CDR3: CASSLAGYADEQFF. CDR3 nucleotide sequence: TGTGCCAGCAGTCTAGCGGGGTATGCCGATGAGCAGTTCTTC.

The chain has TRBV6-5 and TRBJ1-1; perhaps TRBD1 as D (5 bases). V was pared by 7 bases and J by 0 bases, with 9 bases between. The CDR3 consists of 13 residues. Germline V CDR1 and CDR2: MNHEY, SVGAGI. In DNA form, the CDR3 reads TGTGCCAGCACGCAGGGCTTGAACACTGAAGCTTTCTTT. Translation gives CASTQGLNTEAFF.

This clone has more than one count but fewer than ten. The J gene is TRBJ2-6, the V gene TRBV27; tentatively, D is TRBD2 (5 bases). Germline values: CDR1 MNHEY, CDR2 SMNVEV (reference sequence). Trimming removed 7 bases at V and 0 bases at J, with 19 bases between. The CDR3 totals 18 residues. The chain's CDR3 is CASKGDLRFNSGANVLTF. The DNA for the CDR3 is TGTGCCAGCAAGGGAGATTTGAGGTTTAACTCTGGGGCCAACGTCCTGACTTTC. Together with reference TRBV27 and TRBJ2-6, the CDR3 gives the full variable domain: EAQVTQNPRYLITVTGKKLTVTCSQNMNHEYMSWYRQDPGLGLRQIYYSMNVEVTDKGDVPEGYKVSRKEKRNFPLILESPSPNQTSLYFCASKGDLRFNSGANVLTFGAGSRLTVL.

V usage is TRBV6-5 and J usage is TRBJ1-1, with D maybe TRBD1 (5 bases). The germline gives CDR1 MNHEY, CDR2 SVGAGI. CDR3 size: 15 residues. V lost 5 bases and J lost 5, with 18 bases in between. The CDR3 here is CASSPDQGWYTEAFF. In DNA form, the CDR3 reads TGTGCCAGCAGTCCTGATCAGGGATGGTATACTGAAGCTTTCTTT.

This clone has only a few counts. This chain uses TRBV2 with TRBJ1-5; 8 bases line up with TRBD1. The CDR3 consists of 15 residues. Per germline, CDR1 SNHLY and CDR2 FYNNEI. V gave up 7 bases and J gave up 2 bases; unmatched junction bases: 7. DNA for the CDR3: TGTGCCAGCACTATGGTACAGGGGGGCAATCAGCCCCAGCATTTT. This encodes CASTMVQGGNQPQHF.

The rearrangement links TRBV28 to TRBJ1-5, with D unresolved. The germline V and J ends were trimmed by 5 bases and 1 base, with 12 bases remaining between them. The CDR3 covers 15 residues. Germline CDR1 reads MDHEN; CDR2 reads SYDVKM. The CDR3 here is CASSPPRRSNQPQHF. The CDR3 DNA sequence: TGTGCCAGCAGTCCGCCCCGCAGGAGCAATCAGCCCCAGCATTTT. Complete variable domain (other parts from reference TRBV28 and TRBJ1-5): DVKVTQSSRYLVKRTGEKVFLECVQDMDHENMFWYRQDPGLGLRLIYFSYDVKMKEKGDIPEGYSVSREKKERFSLILESASTNQTSMYLCASSPPRRSNQPQHFGDGTRLSIL.

V and J are TRBV18 and TRBJ1-4; TRBD1 aligns across 9 bases. CDR1 is KGHSH and CDR2 is LQKENI in the germline V gene. The CDR3 consists of 16 residues. The ends lost 4 bases at V and 9 bases at J; junction bases unmatched: 12. For the CDR3, the DNA is TGTGCCAGCTCACAATTGGCCGGACAGGGGTCGAAAAAACTGTTTTTT. This sequence encodes CASSQLAGQGSKKLFF. Full variable domain (missing parts from reference TRBV18 and TRBJ1-4): NAGVMQNPRHLVRRRGQEARLRCSPMKGHSHVYWYRQLPEEGLKFMVYLQKENIIDESGMPKERFSAEFPKEGPSILRIQQVVRGDSAAYFCASSQLAGQGSKKLFFGSGTQLSVL.

The chain combines TRBV28 with TRBJ2-4, with TRBD2 matching 7 bases. In germline, CDR1 is MDHEN, CDR2 SYDVKM. This CDR3 contains 15 residues. The V and J ends lost 6 bases and 0 bases, in that order; junction bases with no gene match: 5. The CDR3 DNA is TGTGCCAGCAGCCCCGGCGGGGGAGCCAAAAACATTCAGTACTTC. It is translated as CASSPGGGAKNIQYF.

This clone has more than one count but fewer than ten. The J gene is TRBJ1-2, the V gene TRBV28; D is undetermined. With 3 bases removed from V and 8 bases from J, the gap between germline ends came to 16 bases. In germline, CDR1 is MDHEN, CDR2 SYDVKM. This CDR3 is 14 amino acids long. The CDR3 DNA sequence: TGTGCCAGCAGTTTTCGGATTGGACTGGGGGGCTACACCTTC. This sequence encodes CASSFRIGLGGYTF.

The chain couples TRBV7-9 to TRBJ2-3; 10 positions match TRBD1. This CDR3 is built from 15 residues. Germline V CDR1 and CDR2: SEHNR, FQNEAQ (reference sequence). J was trimmed by 6 bases and V by 4 bases; bases with no gene match: 7. CDR3 DNA: TGTGCCAGCAGCTCCCGGACAGGGGGTCAGGATACGCAGTATTTT. Translation: CASSSRTGGQDTQYF.

In the case of this clone: The junction departs from germline at one end; a sequencing error may be responsible. The chain recombines TRBV7-9 with TRBJ2-7, with D possibly being TRBD1 (6 bases). This CDR3 spans 16 amino acids. CDR1 and CDR2 (germline): SEHNR, FQNEAQ (reference sequence). The DNA of the CDR3 is TGTACCAGCAGTCTAACAACAGGGATTTTATCCTACGAGCAGTACTTC. Translation: CTSSLTTGILSYEQYF. Full variable domain (remainder filled in from reference TRBV7-9 and TRBJ2-7): DTGVSQNPRHKITKRGQNVTFRCDPISEHNRLYWYRQTLGQGPEFLTYFQNEAQLEKSRLLSDRFSAERPKGSFSTLEIQRTEQGDSAMYLCTSSLTTGILSYEQYFGPGTRLTVT.